The following is a T cell receptor beta chain sequence with its context. Germline CDR1 reads MDHEN; CDR2 reads SYDVKM. Trimming at V came to 5 bases and at J to 3 bases, leaving 4 bases not matched to a gene. The CDR3 covers 14 residues. Authors' analysis steps: Cell counts per sample came from amplifying reference gene primers. The protocol was immunoSEQ multiplex PCR, while the TCRdb copy is restricted to in-frame clones and leaves out a portion. V, J and clone size derive from that table, while D and trimming were established from the DNA sequence. The sample holds tens of thousands of clones; 86% are singletons and the top ten take about 25%. This sample was included in a study of blood T cell repertoires in COVID-19.

The TCR originated in a man aged 50 to 60 with active or convalescent COVID-19. This rearrangement joins TRBV28 to TRBJ2-3, with 8 bases that match TRBD2. Sample: peripheral blood. This chain's CDR3 is CASSPSGRTDTQYF. CDR3 sequence (DNA): TGTGCCAGCAGTCCAAGCGGGAGAACAGATACGCAGTATTTT.